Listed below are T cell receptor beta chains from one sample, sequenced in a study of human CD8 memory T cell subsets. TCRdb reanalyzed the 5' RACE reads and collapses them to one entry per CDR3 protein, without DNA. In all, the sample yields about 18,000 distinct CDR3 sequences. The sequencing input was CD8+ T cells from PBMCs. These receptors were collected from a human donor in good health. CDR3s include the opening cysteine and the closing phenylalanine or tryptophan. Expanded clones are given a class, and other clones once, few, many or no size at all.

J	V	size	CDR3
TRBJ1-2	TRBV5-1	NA	CASSPTDYNYGYTF
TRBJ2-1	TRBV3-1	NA	CASSQEPGLNNEQFF
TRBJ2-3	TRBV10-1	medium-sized	CASSESHGDTQYF
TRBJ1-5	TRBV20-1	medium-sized	CSARELYRNSNQPQHF
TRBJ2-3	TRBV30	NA	CAWVPLPSGSIDTQYF
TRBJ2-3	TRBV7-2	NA	CASTAEGAWITDTQYF
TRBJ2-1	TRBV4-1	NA	CASSQDGRYNEQFF
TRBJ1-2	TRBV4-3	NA	CASSQGIGDYGYTF
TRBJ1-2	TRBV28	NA	CASNLSPSAESSNYGYTF
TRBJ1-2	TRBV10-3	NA	CAISDPGQYGYTF
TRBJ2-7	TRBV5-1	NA	CASSPGQLYEQYF
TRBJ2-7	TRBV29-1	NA	CSVDGTGEEAYEQYF
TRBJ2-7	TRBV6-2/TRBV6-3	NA	CASNGLAGASSYEQYF
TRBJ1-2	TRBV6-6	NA	CASSYDRTKDGYTF
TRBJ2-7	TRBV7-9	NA	CASSPRGQGTYEQYF
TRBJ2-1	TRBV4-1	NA	CASSQTSGGSAYNEQFF
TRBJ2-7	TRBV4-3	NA	CASSQEAWLAGNHEQYF
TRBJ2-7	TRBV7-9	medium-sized	CASSPRTGFYEQYF
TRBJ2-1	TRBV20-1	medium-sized	CSARGLQHSYNEQFF
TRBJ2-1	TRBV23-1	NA	CASSLGNREQFF
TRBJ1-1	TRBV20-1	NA	CSARFMMPEAFF
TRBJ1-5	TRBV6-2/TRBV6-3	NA	CASSSTGEGNQPQHF
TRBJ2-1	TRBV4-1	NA	CASSQGAGGRRDEQFF
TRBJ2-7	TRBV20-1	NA	CSARDVQGTLYEQYF
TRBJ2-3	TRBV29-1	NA	CSVEPGPSTDTQYF
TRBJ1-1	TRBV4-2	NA	CASSQARGTVNTEAFF
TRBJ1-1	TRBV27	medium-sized	CASSFTGGTEAFF
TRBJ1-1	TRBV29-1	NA	CSVEGFTTGEVTEAFF
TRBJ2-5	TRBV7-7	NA	CASSFSDRDQETQYF
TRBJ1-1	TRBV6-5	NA	CASSKTGYTEAFF
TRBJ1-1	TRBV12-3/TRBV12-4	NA	CASSSDIRIQGAFF
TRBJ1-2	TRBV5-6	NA	CASSGGTSAGGYTF
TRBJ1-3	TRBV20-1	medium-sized	CSAASIDTFSGNTIYF
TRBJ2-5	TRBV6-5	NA	CASSYSKIAVGETQYF